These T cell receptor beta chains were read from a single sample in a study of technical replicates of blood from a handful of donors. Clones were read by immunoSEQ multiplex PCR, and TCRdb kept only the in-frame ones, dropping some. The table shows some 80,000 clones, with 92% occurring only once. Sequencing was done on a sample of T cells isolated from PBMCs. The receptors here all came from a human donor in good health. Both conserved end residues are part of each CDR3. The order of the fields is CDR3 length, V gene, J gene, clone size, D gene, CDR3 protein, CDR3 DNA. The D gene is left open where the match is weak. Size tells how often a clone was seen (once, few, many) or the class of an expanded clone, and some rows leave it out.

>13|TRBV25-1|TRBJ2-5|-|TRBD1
CASSGQGGETQYF
TGTGCCAGCTCGGGACAGGGAGGAGAGACCCAGTACTTC
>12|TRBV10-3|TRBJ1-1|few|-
CATSYRDTEAFF
TGTGCCACGTCCTACAGGGACACTGAAGCTTTCTTT
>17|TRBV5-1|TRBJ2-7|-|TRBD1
CASSPRRGTGGSYEQYF
TGCGCCAGCAGCCCCCGCCGGGGGACAGGTGGATCCTACGAGCAGTACTTC
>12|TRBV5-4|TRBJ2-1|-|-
CASSPAVNEQFF
TGTGCCAGCAGCCCTGCGGTAAATGAGCAGTTCTTC
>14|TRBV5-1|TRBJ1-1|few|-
CASSGLGANTEAFF
TGCGCCAGCAGCGGGTTAGGGGCGAACACTGAAGCTTTCTTT
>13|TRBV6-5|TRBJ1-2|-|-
CASSSPGWDGYTF
TGTGCCAGCAGTTCCCCAGGGTGGGATGGCTACACCTTC
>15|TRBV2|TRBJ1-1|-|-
CASSEAPTGPREAFF
TGTGCCAGCAGTGAAGCGCCCACAGGGCCTCGTGAAGCTTTCTTT
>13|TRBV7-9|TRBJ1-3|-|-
CASSLVIRNTIYF
TGTGCCAGCAGCTTAGTCATTCGGAACACCATATATTTT
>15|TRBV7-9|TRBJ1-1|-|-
CASSLLLAMNTEAFF
TGTGCCAGCAGCTTACTTTTGGCCATGAACACTGAAGCTTTCTTT
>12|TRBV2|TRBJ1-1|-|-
CASSEGAGEAFF
TGTGCCAGCAGTGAAGGGGCAGGTGAAGCTTTCTTT
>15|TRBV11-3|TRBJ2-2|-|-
CASSLDGQLTGELFF
TGTGCCAGCAGCTTAGATGGACAGCTTACCGGGGAGCTGTTTTTT
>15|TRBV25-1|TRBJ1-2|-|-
CASSDPRGANYGYTF
TGTGCCAGCAGTGATCCCAGGGGCGCGAACTATGGCTACACCTTC
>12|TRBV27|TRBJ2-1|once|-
CASSPGGNEQFF
TGTGCCAGCAGTCCAGGGGGGAATGAGCAGTTCTTC
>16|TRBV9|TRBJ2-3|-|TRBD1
CASSVGGQEFPRKQYF
TGTGCCAGCAGCGTAGGGGGACAGGAGTTCCCACGGAAGCAGTATTTT
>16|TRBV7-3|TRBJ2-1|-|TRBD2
CASSANSGGSYNEQFF
TGTGCCAGCAGCGCGAATAGCGGGGGCTCCTACAATGAGCAGTTCTTC
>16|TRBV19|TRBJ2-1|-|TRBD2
CASSTTSGISYNEQFF
TGTGCCAGTAGTACCACTAGCGGGATCTCCTACAATGAGCAGTTCTTC
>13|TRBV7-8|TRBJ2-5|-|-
CASKWRARETQYF
TGTGCCAGCAAGTGGAGGGCCCGGGAGACCCAGTACTTC
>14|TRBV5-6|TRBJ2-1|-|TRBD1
CASSFGDSYVEQFF
TGTGCCAGCAGCTTCGGGGACAGTTATGTTGAGCAGTTCTTC
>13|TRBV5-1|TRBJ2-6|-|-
CASSSGQANVLTF
TGCGCCAGCAGCTCGGGACAGGCCAACGTCCTGACTTTC
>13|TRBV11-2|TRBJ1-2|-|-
CASSSLGNYGYTF
TGTGCCAGCAGCTCCCTCGGGAACTATGGCTACACCTTC
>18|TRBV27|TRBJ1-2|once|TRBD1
CASSSYLIRDRTDDGYTF
TGTGCCAGCAGTTCGTACCTAATCCGGGACAGGACCGATGATGGCTACACCTTC
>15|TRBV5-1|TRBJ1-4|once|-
CASSSSPAGREKLFF
TGCGCCAGCAGCTCCTCTCCGGCGGGTCGGGAAAAACTGTTTTTT
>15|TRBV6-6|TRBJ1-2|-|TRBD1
CASSLRQGTNYGYTF
TGTGCCAGCAGCCTACGACAGGGGACCAACTATGGCTACACCTTC
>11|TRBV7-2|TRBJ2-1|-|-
CASSSRGEQFF
TGTGCCAGCAGCTCCCGGGGAGAGCAGTTCTTC
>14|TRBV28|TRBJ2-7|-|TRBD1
CASRTGQAFHEQYF
TGTGCCAGCAGGACTGGACAGGCGTTTCACGAGCAGTACTTC
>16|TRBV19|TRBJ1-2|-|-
CASSLTSGLAGSGYTF
TGTGCCAGTAGTCTTACTTCGGGATTGGCCGGAAGCGGCTACACCTTC
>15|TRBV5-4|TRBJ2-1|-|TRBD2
CASSLEASGSNEQFF
TGTGCCAGCAGCTTGGAGGCTAGCGGGAGCAATGAGCAGTTCTTC
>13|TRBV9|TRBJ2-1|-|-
CASSGAEDNEQFF
TGTGCCAGCAGTGGCGCGGAAGACAATGAGCAGTTCTTC
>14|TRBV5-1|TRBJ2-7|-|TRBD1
CASSWGQGLRGQYF
TGCGCCAGCAGCTGGGGACAGGGGCTCAGGGGGCAGTACTTC
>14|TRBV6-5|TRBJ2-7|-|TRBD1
CASSAGTGGHEQYF
TGTGCCAGCAGCGCCGGGACAGGGGGCCACGAGCAGTACTTC
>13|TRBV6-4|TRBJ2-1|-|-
CASSLSSYNEQFF
TGTGCCAGCAGTTTGAGCTCCTACAATGAGCAGTTCTTC
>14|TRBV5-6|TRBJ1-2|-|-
CASSHRSEYYGYTF
TGTGCCAGCAGCCACAGGTCTGAGTACTATGGCTACACCTTC
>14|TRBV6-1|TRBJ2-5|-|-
CASSPWGVAETQYF
TGTGCCAGCAGCCCTTGGGGGGTTGCGGAGACCCAGTACTTC
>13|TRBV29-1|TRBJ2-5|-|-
CSLRKAGPETQYF
TGCAGCCTCCGAAAGGCAGGGCCAGAGACCCAGTACTTC
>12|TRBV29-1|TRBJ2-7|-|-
CSVAGGVGEQYF
TGCAGCGTTGCAGGAGGGGTGGGGGAGCAGTACTTC
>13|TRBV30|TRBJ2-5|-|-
CAWSFGLLETQYF
TGTGCCTGGAGCTTCGGACTGCTAGAGACCCAGTACTTC
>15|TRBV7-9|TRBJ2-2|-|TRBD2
CASSWGLVETGELFF
TGTGCCAGCAGCTGGGGACTAGTCGAGACCGGGGAGCTGTTTTTT
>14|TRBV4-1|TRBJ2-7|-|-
CASSQDPGSYEQYF
TGCGCCAGCAGCCAAGATCCCGGGAGCTACGAGCAGTACTTC
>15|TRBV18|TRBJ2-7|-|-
CASSPRDRSRYEQYF
TGTGCCAGCTCACCACGAGACAGGTCTCGGTACGAGCAGTACTTC
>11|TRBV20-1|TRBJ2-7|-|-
CSARKQYEQYF
TGCAGTGCTAGGAAACAGTACGAGCAGTACTTC
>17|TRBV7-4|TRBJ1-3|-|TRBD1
CASSLTGQAVSGNTIYF
TGTGCCAGCAGCTTAACCGGACAGGCCGTCTCTGGAAACACCATATATTTT
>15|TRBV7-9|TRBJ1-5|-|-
CASSLVWQINQPQHF
TGTGCCAGCAGCTTAGTATGGCAGATCAATCAGCCCCAGCATTTT
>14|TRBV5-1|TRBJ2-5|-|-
CASSLLATKETQYF
TGCGCCAGCAGCTTGTTGGCCACCAAAGAGACCCAGTACTTC
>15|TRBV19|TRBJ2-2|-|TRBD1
CASRRGTGNTGELFF
TGTGCCAGTAGAAGAGGGACAGGGAACACCGGGGAGCTGTTTTTT
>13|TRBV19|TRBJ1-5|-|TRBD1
CATIDRGNQPQHF
TGTGCCACTATTGACAGGGGAAATCAGCCCCAGCATTTT
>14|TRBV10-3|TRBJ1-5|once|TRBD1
CAIGQGESNQPQHF
TGTGCCATTGGACAGGGAGAGAGCAATCAGCCCCAGCATTTT
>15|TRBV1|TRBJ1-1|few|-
CTSSPPVRVSTEAFF
TGCACCAGCAGCCCCCCTGTTCGCGTTAGCACTGAAGCTTTCTTT
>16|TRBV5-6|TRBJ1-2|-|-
CASSFRTIVPNYGYTF
TGTGCCAGCAGCTTCAGGACAATCGTTCCTAACTATGGCTACACCTTC
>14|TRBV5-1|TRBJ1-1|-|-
CASSQDRPNTEAFF
TGCGCCAGCAGCCAGGACAGACCGAACACTGAAGCTTTCTTT
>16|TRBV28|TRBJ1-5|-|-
CASNPYVGGLNQPQHF
TGTGCCAGCAACCCTTATGTCGGGGGGTTAAATCAGCCCCAGCATTTT
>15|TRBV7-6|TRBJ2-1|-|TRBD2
CASSSTSGSYNEQFF
TGTGCCAGCAGCTCCACTAGCGGGAGCTACAATGAGCAGTTCTTC
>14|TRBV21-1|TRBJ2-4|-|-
CASSKCLAKNIQYF
TGTGCCAGCAGCAAGTGTCTAGCCAAAAACATTCAGTACTTC
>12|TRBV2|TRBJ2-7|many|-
CASSVSNYEQYF
TGTGCCAGCAGTGTGAGCAACTACGAGCAGTACTTC
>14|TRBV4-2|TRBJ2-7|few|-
CASSPRASSYEQYF
TGTGCCAGCAGCCCGCGAGCGAGCTCCTACGAGCAGTACTTC
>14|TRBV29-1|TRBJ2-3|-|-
CSALGLVVTDTQYF
TGCAGCGCCCTGGGGCTAGTCGTGACAGATACGCAGTATTTT